This TCR beta chain was captured by sequencing in a study of blood T cell repertoires in COVID-19. On the study more broadly: The United States, Italy and Spain provided the acute and convalescent COVID-19 samples.

Profiling relied on immunoSEQ multiplex PCR, and the TCRdb table lists in-frame clones only, not all of them. The profile shows 75,000 to 85,000 clones, around 80% of them singletons. The CDR3 consists of 13 residues. CDR1 DFQATT and CDR2 SNEGSKA come from the germline V gene (reference sequence). Trimming took off 3 bases at V and 1 base at J, with 9 bases between the two ends. The clonotype originates from a human donor in a cohort sampled during active COVID-19. Sequencing was performed on peripheral blood. This sequence joins TRBV20-1 and TRBJ1-1, with D possibly being TRBD1 (5 bases). The CDR3, as DNA: TGCAGTGCTAGTCGACAGCGGAACACTGAAGCTTTCTTT. Protein product: CSASRQRNTEAFF.